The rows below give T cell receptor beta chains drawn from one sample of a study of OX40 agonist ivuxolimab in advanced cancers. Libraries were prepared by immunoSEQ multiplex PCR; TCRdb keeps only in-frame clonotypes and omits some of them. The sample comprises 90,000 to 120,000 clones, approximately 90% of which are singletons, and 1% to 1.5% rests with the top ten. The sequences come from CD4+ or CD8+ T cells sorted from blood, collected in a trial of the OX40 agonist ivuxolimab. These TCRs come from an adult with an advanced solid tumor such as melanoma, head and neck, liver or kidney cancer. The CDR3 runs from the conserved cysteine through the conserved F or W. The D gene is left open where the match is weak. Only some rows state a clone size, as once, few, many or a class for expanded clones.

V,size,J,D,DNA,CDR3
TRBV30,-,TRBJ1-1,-,TGTGCCTGGAGTGCAGCCAGGGGCCCGGGAGGGACTGAAGCTTTCTTT,CAWSAARGPGGTEAFF
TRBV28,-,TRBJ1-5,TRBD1,TGTGCCAGCAGTTGGACAGGGGTTCTTCAGCCCCAGCATTTT,CASSWTGVLQPQHF
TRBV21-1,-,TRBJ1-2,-,TGTGCCAGCAGCAAAGCTGCCACAGGGGTTGCTAACTATGGCTACACCTTC,CASSKAATGVANYGYTF
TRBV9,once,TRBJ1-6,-,TGTGCCAGCAGCGTAGGAGTGAGCCAAAATTCACCCCTCCACTTT,CASSVGVSQNSPLHF
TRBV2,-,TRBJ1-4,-,TGTGCCAGCAGCGGAAGGGATGAAAAACTGTTTTTT,CASSGRDEKLFF
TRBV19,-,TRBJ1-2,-,TGTGCCAGTAGTACTTCTCAAAGGGATATGGGCTACACCTTC,CASSTSQRDMGYTF
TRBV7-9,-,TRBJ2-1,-,TGTGCCAGCAGCTTAACGACAGGAAGGTCCTACAATGAGCAGTTCTTC,CASSLTTGRSYNEQFF
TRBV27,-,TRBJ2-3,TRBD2,TGTGCCAGCAGAGATAGCGGGGCTAGCACAGATACGCAGTATTTT,CASRDSGASTDTQYF
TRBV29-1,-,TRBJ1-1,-,TGCAGCGTGACGGTGAACACTGAAGCTTTCTTT,CSVTVNTEAFF
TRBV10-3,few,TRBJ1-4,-,TGTGCCATCCGCGACCGGAGCGAAAAACTGTTTTTT,CAIRDRSEKLFF
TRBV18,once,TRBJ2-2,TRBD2,TGTGCCAGCTCACCCCTCGTAGCGGGAGTTTCAACCGGGGAGCTGTTTTTT,CASSPLVAGVSTGELFF
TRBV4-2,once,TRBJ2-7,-,TGTGCCAGCAGCCAAGATGACAGTACCTACGAGCAGTACTTC,CASSQDDSTYEQYF
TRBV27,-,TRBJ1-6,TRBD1,TGTGCCAGCAGTTTAGGGGGGACAGGTTATAATTCACCCCTCCACTTT,CASSLGGTGYNSPLHF
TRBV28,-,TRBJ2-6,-,TGTGCCAGCAGCTCAGACAGGTCTGGGGCCAACGTCCTGACTTTC,CASSSDRSGANVLTF
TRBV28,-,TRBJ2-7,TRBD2,TGTGCCAGCACCTCATGGGGTAGCGGGATCTCCTACGAGCAGTACTTC,CASTSWGSGISYEQYF